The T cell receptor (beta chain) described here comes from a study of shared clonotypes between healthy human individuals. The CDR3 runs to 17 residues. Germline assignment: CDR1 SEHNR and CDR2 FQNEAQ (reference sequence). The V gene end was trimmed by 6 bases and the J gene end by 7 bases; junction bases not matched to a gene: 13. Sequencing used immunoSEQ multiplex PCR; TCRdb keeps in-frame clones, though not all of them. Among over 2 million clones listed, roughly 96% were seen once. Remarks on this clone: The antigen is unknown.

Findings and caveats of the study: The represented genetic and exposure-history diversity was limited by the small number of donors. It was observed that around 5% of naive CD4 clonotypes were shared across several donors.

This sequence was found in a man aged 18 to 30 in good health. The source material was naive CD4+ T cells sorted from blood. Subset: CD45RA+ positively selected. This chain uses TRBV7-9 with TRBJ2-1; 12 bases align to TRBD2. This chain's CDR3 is CASSSTSGGPMKNEQFF. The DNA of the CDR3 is TGTGCCAGCAGTTCTACTAGCGGGGGGCCCATGAAAAATGAGCAGTTCTTC.